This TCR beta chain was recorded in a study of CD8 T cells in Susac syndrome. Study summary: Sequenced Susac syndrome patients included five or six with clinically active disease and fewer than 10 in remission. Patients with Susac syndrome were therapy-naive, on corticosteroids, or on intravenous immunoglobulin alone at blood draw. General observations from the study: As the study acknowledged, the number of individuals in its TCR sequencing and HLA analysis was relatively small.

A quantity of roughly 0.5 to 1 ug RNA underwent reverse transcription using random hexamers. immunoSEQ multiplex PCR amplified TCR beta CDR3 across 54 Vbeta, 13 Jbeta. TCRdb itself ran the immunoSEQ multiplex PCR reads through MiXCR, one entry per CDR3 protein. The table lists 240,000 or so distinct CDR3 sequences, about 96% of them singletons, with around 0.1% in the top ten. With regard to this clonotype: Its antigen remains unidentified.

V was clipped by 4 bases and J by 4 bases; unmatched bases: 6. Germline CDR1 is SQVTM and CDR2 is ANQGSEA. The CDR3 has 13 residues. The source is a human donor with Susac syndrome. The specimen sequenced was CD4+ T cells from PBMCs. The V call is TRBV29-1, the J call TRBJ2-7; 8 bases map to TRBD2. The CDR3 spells CSVGGLAGYEQYF. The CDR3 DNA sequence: TGCAGCGTTGGGGGTCTAGCGGGTTACGAGCAGTACTTC.